The T cell receptor beta chain described here comes from a study of neoadjuvant anti-PD-1 for oral cavity cancer. Study results and limitations: Treg/Th17 ratio rose with pretreatment blood and fell with post-treatment tumor TCRbeta clonality. Non-responders to neoadjuvant nivolumab had significantly more clonal PBMC T cells than responders. TCR analyses covered only a few patients per response group.

This clone was found a few times. Its antigen is currently unknown. The time point here: after neoadjuvant nivolumab, at surgical resection. Patients had HPV-negative, locally advanced oral cavity squamous cell carcinoma. Libraries were prepared by immunoSEQ multiplex PCR; TCRdb keeps only in-frame clonotypes and omits some of them. The repertoire consists of around 65,000 clones, with 85% to 90% occurring once and the leading ten covering around 2.8%. The germline CDR1 and CDR2 sequences are SGHNT and YYREEE (reference sequence). The CDR3 has 14 amino acids. V lost 2 bases and J lost 5, with 13 bases in between.

This sequence originates from a person aged 35-79 years with oral cavity squamous cell carcinoma. Specimen: PBMCs, collected after nivolumab (anti-PD-1) treatment. The rearrangement joins TRBV5-4 to TRBJ1-1; tentative D call: TRBD1 (5 bases). CDR3: CASSFGTSRTEAFF. DNA for the CDR3: TGTGCCAGCAGCTTCGGGACCAGTCGGACTGAAGCTTTCTTT. Using reference TRBV5-4 and TRBJ1-1 for the parts outside the CDR3, the full variable domain is ETGVTQSPTHLIKTRGQQVTLRCSSQSGHNTVSWYQQALGQGPQFIFQYYREEENGRGNFPPRFSGLQFPNYSSELNVNALELDDSALYLCASSFGTSRTEAFFGQGTRLTVV.